The 27 T cell receptor beta chains reported below all come from one sample, sequenced in a study of cytomegalovirus exposure and HLA in healthy donors. The PCR made use of 60 Vbeta and 13 Jbeta primers. Generated by immunoSEQ multiplex PCR, the TCRdb table keeps only in-frame clones and is missing some. The table shows some 150,000 clones, with 79% occurring only once. Sequencing was performed on PBMCs. The origin of the receptors is a man aged 50-59 years in good health and CMV-seropositive.

The rearrangement joins TRBV28 to TRBJ2-6; 7 bases are a match to TRBD1. The CDR3 has 19 amino acids. Unmatched junction bases numbered 15, after V lost 2 bases and J lost 5 bases. Germline V CDR1 and CDR2: MDHEN, SYDVKM. CDR3 protein: CASSLPFGTARLRANVLTF. The CDR3 DNA follows: TGTGCCAGCAGTTTACCGTTCGGGACAGCACGTCTTCGGGCCAACGTCCTGACTTTC.

The chain uses TRBV6-1 and TRBJ2-1; 8 bases match TRBD2. V shed 1 base and J 7 bases; nucleotides not matched to a gene: 9. This CDR3 spans 16 amino acids. Germline CDR1 and CDR2: MNHNS and SASEGT. CDR3 sequence (DNA): TGTGCCAGCAGTGAAGGGCCCGGGAGGGCCAAAAATGAGCAGTTCTTC. Its translation: CASSEGPGRAKNEQFF.

The rearrangement uses TRBV11-2 and TRBJ2-1; a possible D gene is TRBD2 (5 bases). Germline V gene sequence: CDR1 SGHAT, CDR2 FQNNGV. V gave up 0 bases and J gave up 3 bases, with 12 bases separating them. The CDR3 covers 16 residues. This chain's CDR3 is CASSLDRGVSYNEQFF. CDR3 DNA sequence: TGTGCCAGCAGCTTAGATCGGGGAGTCAGCTACAATGAGCAGTTCTTC.

A few counts support this clone. The J gene is TRBJ2-7, the V gene TRBV6-6; 10 bases match TRBD2. Germline values: CDR1 MNHNY, CDR2 SVGAGI (reference sequence). The CDR3 contains 13 residues. V gave up 8 bases and J gave up 6 bases; unmatched junction bases: 7. The CDR3 reads CASAVLAGSEQYF. The CDR3 coding sequence is TGTGCCAGCGCGGTACTAGCGGGATCCGAGCAGTACTTC.

The rearrangement uses TRBV5-1 and TRBJ2-7; no definite D call. The V end lost 0 bases, the J end lost 0 bases, and 7 bases lay between the germline ends. The CDR3 totals 14 residues. The germline gives CDR1 SGHRS, CDR2 YFSETQ. CDR3 sequence reads: CASSLGPVSYEQYF. For the CDR3, the DNA is TGCGCCAGCAGCTTGGGGCCCGTCTCCTACGAGCAGTACTTC.

The chain recombines TRBV18 with TRBJ1-1; D gene unclear. Trimming removed 5 bases at V and 5 bases at J, with 15 bases between. Per germline, CDR1 KGHSH and CDR2 LQKENI. CDR3 size: 14 residues. Here the CDR3 reads CASSRTGVRTEAFF. The CDR3 DNA sequence: TGTGCCAGCTCAAGAACCGGGGTAAGGACTGAAGCTTTCTTT.

The rearrangement uses TRBV29-1 and TRBJ2-7, with D possibly being TRBD2 (6 bases). V lost 4 bases and J 1 base, leaving 11 bases between the germline ends. CDR3 length equals 13 residues. The germline CDR1 and CDR2 sequences are SQVTM and ANQGSEA. CDR3 DNA: TGCAGCGTTGCGGGGGACGGTTCCTACGAGCAGTACTTC. It specifies CSVAGDGSYEQYF.

This rearrangement joins TRBV4-2 to TRBJ2-1; 7 bases are shared with TRBD2. V lost 4 bases, J lost 0 bases, and 12 bases stayed unmatched. Germline V gene sequence: CDR1 LGHNA, CDR2 YNFKEQ. CDR3 length: 18 amino acids. CDR3 protein: CASSLIAGAGSSYNEQFF. The CDR3 nucleotides are TGTGCCAGCAGCCTAATCGCGGGAGCGGGGAGCTCCTACAATGAGCAGTTCTTC.

V usage is TRBV19 and J usage is TRBJ1-2; D may be TRBD1 (6 bases). The V end lost 5 bases, the J end lost 2 bases, and 12 bases lay between the germline ends. CDR1 and CDR2 from the germline V gene are LNHDA and SQIVND (reference sequence). There are 14 residues in the CDR3. The CDR3 sequence is CASSSTTGNYGYTF. The CDR3 DNA reads as TGTGCCAGTAGTTCCACTACAGGGAACTATGGCTACACCTTC.

The genes are TRBV6-1 and TRBJ2-3, with D maybe TRBD2 (6 bases). CDR1 is MNHNS and CDR2 is SASEGT in the germline V gene. The CDR3 loop spans 17 amino acids. The V and J ends lost 4 bases and 1 base respectively, with 18 bases between them. The CDR3 is CASSVSPGGSGTDTQYF. CDR3 DNA sequence: TGTGCCAGCAGTGTCAGCCCCGGGGGTAGTGGCACAGATACGCAGTATTTT.

V is TRBV2 and J is TRBJ2-3; TRBD2 aligns across 7 bases. V lost 6 bases to trimming and J lost 0 bases; unmatched junction nucleotides: 6. This CDR3 region has 15 residues. Germline CDR1 SNHLY, CDR2 FYNNEI. The CDR3 DNA reads as TGTGCCAGCAGGTCGGGTAGCGGGAGCACAGATACGCAGTATTTT. The encoded protein is CASRSGSGSTDTQYF.

Of note for this clone: A junction end diverges from the germline sequence, so it may reflect a read error. The V gene is TRBV6-1, the J gene TRBJ1-3, with D unclear. The CDR3 spans 14 residues. Germline V lookup: CDR1 MNHNS, CDR2 SASEGT. The CDR3: CASREDNSGNTIYF. CDR3 DNA: TGTGCCAGCAGGGAAGACAACTCTGGAAACACCATATATTTT.

The chain employs TRBV14 and TRBJ2-7; 7 nucleotides agree with TRBD1. Germline trimming cut 5 bases from V and 4 bases from J; bases unmatched to any gene: 14. Germline CDR1 SGHDN, CDR2 FVKESK. The CDR3 is 16 amino acids. The CDR3 sequence is CASSEPGTEYIYEQYF. The CDR3 nucleotides are TGTGCCAGCAGCGAACCTGGGACAGAGTATATTTACGAGCAGTACTTC. Full variable domain (rest looked up from reference TRBV14 and TRBJ2-7): EAGVTQFPSHSVIEKGQTVTLRCDPISGHDNLYWYRRVMGKEIKFLLHFVKESKQDESGMPNNRFLAERTGGTYSTLKVQPAELEDSGVYFCASSEPGTEYIYEQYFGPGTRLTVT.

The count of this clone is one. The gene calls are TRBV11-2 and TRBJ1-3; the D gene is possibly TRBD1 (6 bases). With 5 bases removed from V and 0 bases from J, the gap between germline ends came to 8 bases. The CDR3 covers 14 residues. The V gene's germline CDR1 is SGHAT and CDR2 FQNNGV. CDR3 nucleotides: TGTGCCAGCAGCCCACAGGGCTCTGGAAACACCATATATTTT. Translating it yields CASSPQGSGNTIYF.

This clone was picked up a small number of times. V usage is TRBV6-6 and J usage is TRBJ2-1; 7 nucleotides line up with TRBD2. The CDR3 has 14 amino acids. J gave up 9 bases and V 6 bases, and 11 bases lay outside the gene matches. CDR1 and CDR2 from the germline V gene are MNHNY and SVGAGI (reference sequence). Here the CDR3 reads CASSGERGTSEQFF. As DNA, the CDR3 is TGTGCCAGCAGCGGGGAGCGGGGTACCAGTGAGCAGTTCTTC.

The genes are TRBV29-1 and TRBJ1-4, with D perhaps matching TRBD1 (5 bases). The CDR3 spans 13 residues. Germline V CDR1 and CDR2: SQVTM, ANQGSEA. Trimming took 5 bases from V and 6 from J, leaving 13 bases between them. The CDR3 nucleotides are TGCAGCGTTCGCCCCAGGGTGGATGAAAAACTGTTTTTT. Its protein is CSVRPRVDEKLFF. The full variable domain, its missing parts supplied by reference TRBV29-1 and TRBJ1-4, is SAVISQKPSRDICQRGTSLTIQCQVDSQVTMMFWYRQQPGQSLTLIATANQGSEATYESGFVIDKFPISRPNLTFSTLTVSNMSPEDSSIYLCSVRPRVDEKLFFGSGTQLSVL.

V is TRBV7-8 and J is TRBJ1-5, with D hard to call. The V end lost 5 bases, the J end lost 9 bases, and 20 bases lay between the germline ends. The length of the CDR3 is 15 residues. In germline, CDR1 is SGHVS, CDR2 FQNEAQ. The CDR3 DNA is TGTGCCAGCAGCCCCTCGCGGGCTTACCCGAGGCCCCAGCATTTT. As protein: CASSPSRAYPRPQHF.

This sequence joins TRBV19 and TRBJ2-7; D is uncertain. The V gene's germline CDR1 is LNHDA and CDR2 SQIVND (reference sequence). V lost 4 bases, J lost 5 bases, and 15 bases lay in between. This CDR3 has 14 residues. In DNA, the CDR3 is TGTGCCAGTAGTAAGTCACACAGAGACAACGAGCAGTACTTC. Residues: CASSKSHRDNEQYF.

The chain couples TRBV4-1 to TRBJ2-7, with 8 bases lining up with TRBD2. The CDR3 has 16 amino acids. Germline V lookup: CDR1 MGHRA, CDR2 YSYEKL. J gave up 0 bases and V 3 bases, and 7 bases lay outside the gene matches. The chain's CDR3 is CASSQAGGAISYEQYF. The DNA for the CDR3 is TGCGCCAGCAGCCAGGCGGGGGGAGCAATCTCCTACGAGCAGTACTTC.

The chain employs TRBV5-4 and TRBJ2-7; TRBD2 aligns across 8 bases. The CDR3 consists of 15 residues. CDR1 and CDR2 (germline): SGHNT, YYREEE (reference sequence). J gave up 7 bases and V 5 bases, and 14 bases lay outside the gene matches. The CDR3 loop is CASSQVSGSSREQYF. DNA of the CDR3: TGTGCCAGCAGTCAAGTGAGCGGGAGCTCTCGTGAGCAGTACTTC.

This clone was counted only a few times. The gene calls are TRBV6-1 and TRBJ1-3, with D uncertain. With 3 bases removed from V and 3 bases from J, the gap between germline ends came to 9 bases. There are 14 residues in the CDR3. Germline V lookup: CDR1 MNHNS, CDR2 SASEGT. The CDR3 here is CASSEGAGGNTIYF. For the CDR3, the DNA is TGTGCCAGCAGTGAGGGAGCCGGTGGAAACACCATATATTTT.

V usage is TRBV5-6 and J usage is TRBJ2-7; 7 bases fit TRBD1. After removal of 1 base from V and 3 bases from J, the junction contained 7 bases not matched to a gene. Germline assignment: CDR1 SGHDT and CDR2 YYEEEE. The CDR3 has 15 amino acids. The CDR3 DNA reads as TGTGCCAGCAGCTTGCCCGGGACAGAAGACTACGAGCAGTACTTC. Its protein is CASSLPGTEDYEQYF.

The J gene is TRBJ1-2, the V gene TRBV4-1, with unresolved D. The length of the CDR3 is 19 residues. Looked up from germline, CDR1 is MGHRA and CDR2 is YSYEKL. V was pared by 1 base and J by 0 bases, with 21 bases between. In DNA form, the CDR3 reads TGCGCCAGCAGCCAAGTGGGCGGGAGTAGGGAGTTAGCTAACTATGGCTACACCTTC. The encoded protein is CASSQVGGSRELANYGYTF.

The chain combines TRBV7-9 with TRBJ1-5, with D possibly TRBD1 on 5 matching bases. V lost 5 bases to trimming and J lost 4 bases, with 6 bases between them. The CDR3 sequence is 12 residues long. In germline, CDR1 is SEHNR, CDR2 FQNEAQ (reference sequence). The CDR3 loop is CASSAGNQPQHF. The CDR3 nucleotides read TGTGCCAGCAGCGCAGGGAATCAGCCCCAGCATTTT.

Of note for this clone: The same CDR3 is also encoded by other DNA sequences in this sample. The rearrangement joins TRBV28 to TRBJ2-7; 8 nucleotides line up with TRBD1. This CDR3 has 16 residues. Per germline, CDR1 MDHEN and CDR2 SYDVKM. V dropped 6 bases and J dropped 2; count of bases not matched to a gene: 12. CDR3 in amino acids: CASSPSGTGYTYEQYF. The CDR3, as DNA: TGTGCCAGCAGCCCCTCCGGGACAGGTTACACCTACGAGCAGTACTTC.

The chain employs TRBV5-4 and TRBJ2-3; 9 bases match TRBD2. J was trimmed by 2 bases and V by 4 bases; bases with no gene match: 8. The CDR3 is 16 amino acids. The germline V gene encodes CDR1 SGHNT and CDR2 YYREEE (reference sequence). In nucleotides, the CDR3 is TGTGCCAGCAGCACCCCACTAGCGGGCATCACAGATACGCAGTATTTT. Protein sequence: CASSTPLAGITDTQYF.

This chain links TRBV7-9 with TRBJ2-3, with TRBD2 identical over 12 bases. The CDR3 runs to 19 residues. V lost 4 bases and J lost 5; bases outside the gene matches: 16. Germline V gene lookup returns CDR1 SEHNR and CDR2 FQNEAQ (reference sequence). The CDR3 DNA follows: TGTGCCAGCAGCTCCAACATCCTAACTAGCGGGAGGCGGGTAGATACGCAGTATTTT. It translates to CASSSNILTSGRRVDTQYF.